These T cell receptor beta chains were read from a single sample in a study of blood T cell repertoires in COVID-19. Measured with immunoSEQ multiplex PCR; TCRdb has only the in-frame clones, and not every one. The top ten hold less than 20% of the sample, which has around 250,000 clones, around 86% seen once. Sequencing input: PBMCs or T cells enriched from blood (not recorded which). Receptors originate from a man in his late teens or twenties who had recovered from COVID-19. The CDR3 runs from the conserved cysteine through the conserved F or W. D genes are given only for firm matches. Clone sizes are given selectively: once, few, many, or a class where the clone is expanded.

d_call,j_call,clone_size,v_call,cdr3_aa,cdr3_nt
NA,TRBJ2-3,NA,TRBV5-4,CASSLVLGGTDTQYF,TGTGCCAGCAGCTTGGTCCTAGGGGGAACAGATACGCAGTATTTT
TRBD1,TRBJ1-5,NA,TRBV2,CASSGGGQVNQPQHF,TGTGCCAGCAGTGGGGGGGGACAGGTGAATCAGCCCCAGCATTTT
TRBD2,TRBJ2-3,NA,TRBV9,CASSLLAGGLDTQYF,TGTGCCAGCAGTCTTCTAGCGGGAGGCCTAGATACGCAGTATTTT
TRBD1,TRBJ2-2,NA,TRBV19,CASSPGQVSTGELFF,TGTGCCAGTAGTCCGGGACAGGTTTCCACCGGGGAGCTGTTTTTT
TRBD1,TRBJ1-1,NA,TRBV18,CASSPGQGYTEAFF,TGTGCCAGCTCTCCGGGACAGGGGTACACTGAAGCTTTCTTT
NA,TRBJ1-2,NA,TRBV19,CASSILSAGDDGYTF,TGTGCCAGTAGTATATTATCGGCAGGGGACGATGGCTACACCTTC
TRBD1,TRBJ2-3,NA,TRBV29-1,CSVEDRVRGMEDTQYF,TGCAGCGTTGAAGATCGGGTCAGGGGGATGGAAGATACGCAGTATTTT
TRBD1,TRBJ1-1,NA,TRBV15,CATSEDRDAFF,TGTGCCACCAGCGAGGACAGGGACGCTTTCTTT
TRBD1,TRBJ2-7,NA,TRBV11-2,CASSLVGQTYEQYF,TGTGCCAGCAGCTTAGTGGGACAGACCTACGAGCAGTACTTC
TRBD1,TRBJ1-2,NA,TRBV29-1,CSVPGQGGDGYTF,TGCAGCGTACCGGGACAGGGAGGCGATGGCTACACCTTC
TRBD1,TRBJ2-1,NA,TRBV2,CASRARQGAYNEQFF,TGTGCCAGCAGGGCGAGACAGGGGGCTTACAATGAGCAGTTCTTC
NA,TRBJ2-7,NA,TRBV14,CASSQVNQGPYEQYF,TGTGCCAGCAGCCAAGTAAATCAGGGGCCCTACGAGCAGTACTTC
NA,TRBJ2-3,NA,TRBV5-1,CASSEGGSRTDTQYF,TGCGCCAGCAGTGAAGGCGGTTCTCGCACAGATACGCAGTATTTT
TRBD1,TRBJ1-2,NA,TRBV7-2,CASSLVLGQGARGGYTF,TGTGCCAGCAGCTTAGTATTGGGACAGGGAGCCAGAGGTGGCTACACCTTC
TRBD1,TRBJ2-1,NA,TRBV28,CASSSVDRDRGSYNEQFF,TGTGCCAGCAGCTCCGTCGACCGGGACAGGGGATCCTACAATGAGCAGTTCTTC
NA,TRBJ1-4,NA,TRBV2,CASSVGQLATNEKLFF,TGTGCCAGCAGTGTCGGACAGCTTGCAACTAATGAAAAACTGTTTTTT
TRBD2,TRBJ2-1,NA,TRBV10-1,CASSEGLAGGTYNEQFF,TGCGCCAGCAGTGAAGGGTTGGCGGGAGGTACATACAATGAGCAGTTCTTC
NA,TRBJ2-7,NA,TRBV5-1,CASSYGGSYEQYF,TGCGCCAGCAGCTATGGGGGGTCCTACGAGCAGTACTTC
NA,TRBJ2-1,NA,TRBV6-5,CAIPERGSGNEQFF,TGTGCCATACCGGAGCGTGGGAGTGGTAATGAGCAGTTCTTC
TRBD1,TRBJ1-1,NA,TRBV5-1,CASRQGQAVNTEAFF,TGCGCCAGCAGACAAGGACAGGCGGTGAACACTGAAGCTTTCTTT
NA,TRBJ1-5,NA,TRBV5-1,CASSLGVTGSGQPQHF,TGCGCCAGCAGCTTGGGAGTCACAGGGTCCGGTCAGCCCCAGCATTTT
TRBD2,TRBJ2-1,few,TRBV5-5,CASSLSAGAGYNEQFF,TGTGCCAGCAGCTTGTCGGCGGGAGCAGGTTACAATGAGCAGTTCTTC